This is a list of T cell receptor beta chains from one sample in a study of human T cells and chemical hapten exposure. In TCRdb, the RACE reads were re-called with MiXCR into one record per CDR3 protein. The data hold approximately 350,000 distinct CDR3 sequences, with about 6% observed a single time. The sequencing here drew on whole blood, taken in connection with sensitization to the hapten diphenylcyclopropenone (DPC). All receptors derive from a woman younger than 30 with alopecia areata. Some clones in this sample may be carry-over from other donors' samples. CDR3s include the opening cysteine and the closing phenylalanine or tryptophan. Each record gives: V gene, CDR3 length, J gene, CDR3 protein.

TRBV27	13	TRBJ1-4	CASKGVGHEKLFF
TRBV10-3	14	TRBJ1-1	CAISESLGNTEAFF
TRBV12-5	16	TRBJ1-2	CASGWGGVGPIYGYTF
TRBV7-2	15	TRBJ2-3	CASSLVAGGIDTQYF
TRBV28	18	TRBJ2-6	CASSFWGQITSGANVLTF
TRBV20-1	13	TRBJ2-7	CSARVAGNYEQYF
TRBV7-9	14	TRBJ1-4	CASSFEATNEKLFF
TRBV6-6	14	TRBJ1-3	CASKAGGLGNTIYF
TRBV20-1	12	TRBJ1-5	CSAQGGIQPQHF
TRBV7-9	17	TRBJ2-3	CASSPGIQGPSTDTQYF
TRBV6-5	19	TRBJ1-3	CASSYSYPGQGARGNTIYF
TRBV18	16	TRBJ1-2	CASSPKVSKLYYGYTF
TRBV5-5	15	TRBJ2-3	CASSLSWGSTDTQYF
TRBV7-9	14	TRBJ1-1	CASRTQGAVTEAFF
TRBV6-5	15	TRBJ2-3	CASSYELADTDTQYF
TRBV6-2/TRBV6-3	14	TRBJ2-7	CASSPTRSSYEQYF
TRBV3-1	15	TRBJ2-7	CASRQSLTGGNEQYF
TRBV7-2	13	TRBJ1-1	CASSFNMNTEAFF
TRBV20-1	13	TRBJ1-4	CSATGTSNEKLFF
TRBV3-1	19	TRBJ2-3	CASSRGRGRPFLGTDTQYF
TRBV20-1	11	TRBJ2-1	CSSPSGDEQFF
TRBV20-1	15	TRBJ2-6	CSARGPQGYTNVLTF
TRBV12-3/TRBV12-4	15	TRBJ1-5	CASSLIGGGNQPQHF
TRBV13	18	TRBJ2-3	CASSSWTSGGPSTDTQYF
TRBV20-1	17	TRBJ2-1	CSARDASQGGTYNEQFF
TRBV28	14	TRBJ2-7	CASSGTGTGYEQYF
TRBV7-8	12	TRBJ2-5	CASSLGWETQYF
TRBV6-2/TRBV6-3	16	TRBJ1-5	CASSYSRGLGNQPQHF
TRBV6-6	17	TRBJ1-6	CASSYSPGLVGHSPLHF
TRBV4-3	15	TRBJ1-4	CASSQDPGYNEKLFF
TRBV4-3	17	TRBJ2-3	CASSQVRAGALIDTQYF
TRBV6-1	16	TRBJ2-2	CASSHPVGSGTGELFF
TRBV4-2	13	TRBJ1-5	CASSAIGGQPQHF
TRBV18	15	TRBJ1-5	CASSPGVRGNQPQHF
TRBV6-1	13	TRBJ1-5	CASTQAVGRPQHF
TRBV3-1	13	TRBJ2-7	CASSLGQRWEQYF
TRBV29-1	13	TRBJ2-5	CSVERTGGETQYF
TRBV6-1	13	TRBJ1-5	CASRQQGYQPQHF
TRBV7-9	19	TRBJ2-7	CASSLLSWETGPKIYEQYF
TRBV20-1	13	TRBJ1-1	CSARRTTDTEAFF
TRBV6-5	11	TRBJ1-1	CASKLNTEAFF
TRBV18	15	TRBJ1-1	CASSPVSPPNTEAFF
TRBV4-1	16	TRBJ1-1	CASSPLHSYLNTEAFF
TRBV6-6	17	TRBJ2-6	CASSYPTGPAGANVLTF
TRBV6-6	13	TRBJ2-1	CASSYPASGEQFF
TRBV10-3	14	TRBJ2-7	CAIKATGGSYEQYF
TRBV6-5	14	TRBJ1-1	CASSYKDRLTEAFF
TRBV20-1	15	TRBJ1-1	CSAISQGFMNTEAFF
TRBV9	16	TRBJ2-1	CASSVEIRGDNNEQFF
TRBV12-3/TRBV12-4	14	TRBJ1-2	CASSFLNRGYGYTF
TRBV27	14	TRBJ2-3	CASSLPGGVRTQYF
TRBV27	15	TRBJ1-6	CASSPGQGGGSPLHF
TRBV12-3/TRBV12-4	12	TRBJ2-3	CASSLAADTQYF
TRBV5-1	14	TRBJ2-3	CASSLTGPADTQYF
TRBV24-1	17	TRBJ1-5	CATSDFAETAVNQPQHF
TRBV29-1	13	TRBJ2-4	CSVTTQSKNIQYF
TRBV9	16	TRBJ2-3	CASSVLDTGIGDTQYF
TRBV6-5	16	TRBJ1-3	CASRTHRGRSGNTIYF
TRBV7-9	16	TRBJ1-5	CASSSKGIGGDQPQHF